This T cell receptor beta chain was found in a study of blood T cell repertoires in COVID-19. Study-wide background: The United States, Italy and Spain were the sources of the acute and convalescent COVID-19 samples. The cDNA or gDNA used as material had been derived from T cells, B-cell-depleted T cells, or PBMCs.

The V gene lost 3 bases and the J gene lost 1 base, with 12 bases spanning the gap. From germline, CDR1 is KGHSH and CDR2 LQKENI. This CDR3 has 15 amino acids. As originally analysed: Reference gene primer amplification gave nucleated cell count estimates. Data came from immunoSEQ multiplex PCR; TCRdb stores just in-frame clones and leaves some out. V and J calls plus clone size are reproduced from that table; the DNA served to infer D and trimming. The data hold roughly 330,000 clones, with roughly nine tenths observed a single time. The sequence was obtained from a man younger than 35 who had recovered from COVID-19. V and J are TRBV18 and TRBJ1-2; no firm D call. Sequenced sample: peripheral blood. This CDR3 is CASSPGRELNYGYTF. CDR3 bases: TGTGCCAGCTCACCCGGACGGGAGCTTAACTATGGCTACACCTTC.